Listed below are T cell receptor beta chains from one sample, sequenced in a study of spatial heterogeneity in lung cancer. Each CDR3 protein is one row after TCRdb ran MiXCR on the 5' RACE reads. The repertoire holds more than 80,000 distinct CDR3 sequences, approximately 12% seen once, with more than 40% in the top ten. Sequenced here: PBMCs, sampled at surgery. These receptors all stem from a male donor with early-stage non-small cell lung cancer. Both conserved end residues are part of each CDR3. A D gene is named only where the DNA matches it firmly. A clone size is listed for some rows: how often the clone was seen (once, few, many), or a class if it is expanded.

TRBV28	-	few	TRBJ1-5	CASSPPTRQPQHF	TGTGCCAGCAGCCCACCTACACGTCAGCCCCAGCATTTT
TRBV10-1	-	-	TRBJ2-3	CASSDPGTLGTDTQYF	TGCGCCAGCAGTGACCCGGGTACTCTCGGCACAGATACGCAGTATTTT
TRBV6-1	TRBD2	-	TRBJ2-7	CPSSAPGLVYEQYF	TGTCCCAGCAGTGCCCCCGGACTAGTCTACGAGCAGTACTTC
TRBV7-9	TRBD2	-	TRBJ2-3	CASSQTGGPVADTEYF	TGTGCCAGCAGTCAGACGGGGGGGCCGGTCGCAGATACGGAGTATTTT
TRBV24-1	TRBD1	-	TRBJ2-2	CATSEGARSTGELFF	TGTGCCACCAGCGAGGGGGCTCGGAGCACCGGGGAGCTGTTTTTT
TRBV6-6	-	many	TRBJ1-1	CACDKNTEAFF	TGTGCTTGTGACAAGAACACTGAAGCTTTCTTT
TRBV5-4	TRBD2	-	TRBJ2-1	CASSLEGTSRLGEQFF	TGTGCCAGCAGCTTGGAAGGGACTAGCAGATTGGGTGAGCAGTTCTTC
TRBV12-3/TRBV12-4	TRBD1	-	TRBJ1-5	CASRLDRGQPQHF	TGTGCCAGTCGTCTGGACAGGGGTCAGCCCCAGCATTTT
TRBV7-6	TRBD1	many	TRBJ2-1	CASSLQGEYNEQFF	TGTGCCAGCAGCTTACAGGGGGAATACAATGAGCAGTTCTTC
TRBV6-2/TRBV6-3	-	few	TRBJ1-5	CASSYRLRTPEPDSNQPQHF	TGTGCCAGCAGTTACCGTCTTAGGACCCCCGAGCCGGATAGCAATCAGCCCCAGCATTTT
TRBV28	-	few	TRBJ2-1	CASSLSDRTDNEQFF	TGTGCCAGCAGTTTATCCGACCGGACGGACAATGAGCAGTTCTTC
TRBV7-9	TRBD2	few	TRBJ2-7	CASSLDGASGREQYF	TGTGCCAGCAGCCTCGACGGGGCTAGCGGGCGCGAGCAGTACTTC